This passage covers 19 T cell receptor beta chains from one sample sequenced in a study of blood T cell repertoires in COVID-19. The repertoire was sequenced with immunoSEQ multiplex PCR; TCRdb's copy has only in-frame clones and lacks some. The table records roughly 400,000 clones, 80% to 90% of them present only once. Sequencing input: PBMCs or T cells enriched from blood (not recorded which). The receptors stem from a man aged 30 to 45 who had recovered from COVID-19.

The chain joins TRBV12-3 or TRBV12-4 to TRBJ1-1; D call uncertain. This CDR3 has 12 residues. V was clipped by 1 base and J by 7 bases, with 7 bases between them. CDR3 amino acids: CASSLGSGEAFF. The CDR3, as DNA: TGTGCCAGCAGTTTAGGGTCAGGTGAAGCTTTCTTT.

V is TRBV19 and J is TRBJ2-2; D not certain. CDR3 size: 12 residues. Germline V gene lookup returns CDR1 LNHDA and CDR2 SQIVND (reference sequence). Trimming pared 3 bases from V and 7 bases from J, leaving 6 bases between. For the CDR3, the DNA is TGTGCCAGTAGTATGGCAATCGGGGAGCTGTTTTTT. It yields the protein CASSMAIGELFF. Based on the CDR3 plus reference TRBV19 and TRBJ2-2, the full variable domain is DGGITQSPKYLFRKEGQNVTLSCEQNLNHDAMYWYRQDPGQGLRLIYYSQIVNDFQKGDIAEGYSVSREKKESFPLTVTSAQKNPTAFYLCASSMAIGELFFGEGSRLTVL.

This clone was detected only once. The V gene is TRBV10-3, the J gene TRBJ2-1; TRBD2 is a possible D gene (6 bases). This CDR3 contains 15 residues. The V and J ends lost 3 bases and 5 bases respectively, with 14 bases between them. Germline V CDR1 and CDR2: ENHRY, SYGVKD. The CDR3 DNA sequence: TGTGCCATCAGTGAACCCGGGAGAGGCAACAATGAGCAGTTCTTC. Protein: CAISEPGRGNNEQFF.

The V call is TRBV5-1, the J call TRBJ1-2, with 7 bases fitting TRBD1. The ends lost 1 base at V and 5 bases at J; junction bases unmatched: 8. Looked up from germline, CDR1 is SGHRS and CDR2 is YFSETQ. The CDR3 contains 15 residues. CDR3 coding DNA: TGCGCCAGCAGCTTGTCGGGACAGAGACCATATGGCTACACCTTC. Its protein product is CASSLSGQRPYGYTF.

J is TRBJ2-4 and V is TRBV29-1; weak D call: TRBD1 (6 bases). The CDR3 length is 13 residues. Germline CDR1 reads SQVTM; CDR2 reads ANQGSEA. Deletions cut 6 bases from V and 2 bases from J, with 11 bases between. The CDR3 reads CSVNTGTKNIQYF. The CDR3 DNA reads TGCAGCGTCAATACAGGGACCAAAAACATTCAGTACTTC.

The chain uses TRBV4-1 and TRBJ2-1, with a weak D call TRBD2 (5 bases). Germline-derived CDR1 and CDR2 are MGHRA and YSYEKL. CDR3 length: 14 amino acids. V was trimmed by 4 bases and J by 10 bases, leaving 17 bases between them. The CDR3 nucleotides are TGCGCCAGCAGCCGAAGAGGCTGGGAGTACGAGCAGTTCTTC. Translated, it gives CASSRRGWEYEQFF.

This clone was observed once. The rearrangement uses TRBV21-1 and TRBJ1-5. TRBV21-1 is a documented pseudogene. This CDR3 region has 12 residues. The CDR3 DNA is TGTGCCAGCAGACGGGGGTGTCAGCCCCAGCATTTT. Protein: CASRRGCQPQHF.

The chain uses TRBV7-9 and TRBJ2-5, with D perhaps matching TRBD1 (6 bases). Looked up from germline, CDR1 is SEHNR and CDR2 is FQNEAQ (reference sequence). CDR3 size: 15 residues. V lost 2 bases and J 5 bases, leaving 15 bases between the germline ends. The CDR3: CASSLWSVTGETQYF. The CDR3 coding sequence is TGTGCCAGCAGCTTATGGTCGGTAACAGGGGAGACCCAGTACTTC.

The chain carries TRBV28 and TRBJ2-7; tentatively, D is TRBD1 (6 bases). This CDR3 has 14 amino acids. V gave up 6 bases and J gave up 2 bases, with 14 bases separating them. The V gene's germline CDR1 is MDHEN and CDR2 SYDVKM. The CDR3 sequence: CASSPSGATYEQYF. Here the CDR3 DNA reads TGTGCCAGCAGCCCCTCAGGGGCGACCTACGAGCAGTACTTC.

Worth noting for this clone: Within the sample, other DNA sequences also encode this same CDR3. V gene TRBV5-1 combines with J gene TRBJ2-2; TRBD1 matches 7 bases. Germline V gene data show CDR1 as SGHRS and CDR2 as YFSETQ. Losses at the gene ends were 0 bases for V and 2 bases for J; bases not matched to a gene: 1. This CDR3 has 15 amino acids. CDR3 protein: CASSLGQGNTGELFF. The CDR3 region has the DNA TGCGCCAGCAGCTTGGGACAGGGTAACACCGGGGAGCTGTTTTTT. Looking up the rest from reference TRBV5-1 and TRBJ2-2 gives the full variable domain: KAGVTQTPRYLIKTRGQQVTLSCSPISGHRSVSWYQQTPGQGLQFLFEYFSETQRNKGNFPGRFSGRQFSNSRSEMNVSTLELGDSALYLCASSLGQGNTGELFFGEGSRLTVL.

The V call is TRBV28, the J call TRBJ1-1; D unresolved. Germline V CDR1 and CDR2: MDHEN, SYDVKM. This CDR3 is 13 amino acids long. As DNA, the CDR3 is TGTGGGAGTTCTCCCGGGATTAACACTGAAGCTTTCTTT. Translated: CGSSPGINTEAFF.

This CDR3 reads CASSSSLAGGPTDTQYF. In DNA, the CDR3 is TGTGCCAGCAGTTCGTCTCTAGCGGGAGGGCCAACAGATACGCAGTATTTT. The genes are TRBV28 and TRBJ2-3; 12 bases agree with TRBD2. CDR1 is MDHEN and CDR2 is SYDVKM in the germline V gene. The CDR3 loop spans 17 amino acids. With 4 bases clipped from V and 3 bases from J, the junction kept 8 bases outside the gene matches.

The V and J genes are TRBV7-9 and TRBJ1-2; possible D gene TRBD1, 6 bases. V lost 0 bases, J lost 2 bases, and 13 bases lay in between. Germline values: CDR1 SEHNR, CDR2 FQNEAQ (reference sequence). This CDR3 spans 16 amino acids. The CDR3: CASSLARGFSNYGYTF. CDR3 nucleotide sequence: TGTGCCAGCAGCTTAGCCAGGGGCTTCTCAAACTATGGCTACACCTTC. Combining the CDR3 with reference TRBV7-9 and TRBJ1-2 gives the whole variable domain DTGVSQNPRHKITKRGQNVTFRCDPISEHNRLYWYRQTLGQGPEFLTYFQNEAQLEKSRLLSDRFSAERPKGSFSTLEIQRTEQGDSAMYLCASSLARGFSNYGYTFGSGTRLTVV.

The gene calls are TRBV5-4 and TRBJ2-7; 7 nucleotides agree with TRBD1. Germline assignment: CDR1 SGHNT and CDR2 YYREEE (reference sequence). There are 14 residues in the CDR3. The J segment lost 6 bases and the V segment lost 0 bases, leaving 6 bases of the junction unmatched. The CDR3 DNA reads TGTGCCAGCAGCTTGGAGGGGGCCATTGGCGAGCAGTACTTC. It yields the protein CASSLEGAIGEQYF.

The rearrangement uses TRBV12-3 or TRBV12-4 and TRBJ2-1; tentatively, D is TRBD2 (5 bases). The V and J ends lost 2 bases and 5 bases respectively, with 7 bases between them. The CDR3 consists of 13 residues. The CDR3 loop reads CASSLSSNNEQFF. The CDR3 nucleotides are TGTGCCAGCAGTTTATCTAGCAACAATGAGCAGTTCTTC.

DNA for the CDR3: TGTGCCAGCACGGACGGACTTGAGCAGTTCTTC. The encoded protein is CASTDGLEQFF. The V and J genes are TRBV19 and TRBJ2-1; D might be TRBD2 (5 bases). Germline values: CDR1 LNHDA, CDR2 SQIVND (reference sequence). CDR3 length: 11 amino acids. V was cut by 9 bases and J by 9 bases, with 12 bases left in between.

This chain uses TRBV3-1 (or the pseudogene TRBV3-2) with TRBJ2-7; tentatively, D is TRBD1 (6 bases). CDR1 and CDR2 (germline): LGHDT, YNNKEL (reference sequence). V lost 0 bases, J lost 8 bases, and 14 bases lay in between. The CDR3 runs to 14 residues. The CDR3, as DNA: TGTGCCAGCAGCCAAGATAAACAGGGTGTCAAGCAGTACTTC. It translates to CASSQDKQGVKQYF.

CDR3 nucleotide sequence: TGCAGTGCGCGCCGGGAGCCGCAGTATTTT. This encodes CSARREPQYF. This sequence joins TRBV20-1 and TRBJ2-3, with D perhaps TRBD2 (6 bases). CDR3 length equals 10 residues. V lost 6 bases to trimming and J lost 10 bases, with 11 bases between them. The germline V gene encodes CDR1 DFQATT and CDR2 SNEGSKA (reference sequence).

The chain recombines TRBV19 with TRBJ1-5, with 10 bases aligning to TRBD1. There are 16 residues in the CDR3. J was trimmed by 1 base and V by 4 bases; bases with no gene match: 4. The germline gives CDR1 LNHDA, CDR2 SQIVND (reference sequence). CDR3 loop: CASSRQGATSNQPQHF. The DNA of the CDR3 is TGTGCCAGTAGTAGACAGGGGGCGACAAGCAATCAGCCCCAGCATTTT.